These T cell receptor beta chains were read from a single sample in a study of CD8+ T cells in alopecia areata. Measured with immunoSEQ multiplex PCR; TCRdb has only the in-frame clones, and not every one. The sample lists about 12,000 clones; roughly 56% were seen once. Sequencing was done on a sample of skin. The receptors here all came from a human donor with alopecia areata. Each CDR3 is given with its conserved first and last residue. Each record gives: D gene, J gene, clone size, V gene, CDR3 protein, CDR3 DNA. A D gene is named only where the DNA matches it firmly. Part of the rows lack a size; the others show once, few, many or a class for expanded clones.

>-|TRBJ2-1|few|TRBV4-3
CASSQEVWGPGANEQFF
TGCGCCAGCAGCCAAGAGGTATGGGGACCCGGGGCCAATGAGCAGTTCTTC
>-|TRBJ2-1|-|TRBV18
CASSPGLSINEQFF
TGTGCCAGCTCACCGGGACTTTCCATCAATGAGCAGTTCTTC
>-|TRBJ2-4|-|TRBV5-1
CASSPYSGTLTGSDKNIQYF
TGCGCCAGCAGCCCGTACTCCGGGACACTCACTGGTAGCGACAAAAACATTCAGTACTTC
>TRBD2|TRBJ2-7|-|TRBV2
CASSDSGDYEQYF
TGTGCCAGCAGTGATTCCGGGGACTACGAGCAGTACTTT
>TRBD1|TRBJ2-1|once|TRBV4-1
CASSQVLRGPSYNEQFF
TGCGCCAGCAGCCAAGTCCTCAGGGGGCCCTCCTACAATGAGCAGTTCTTC
>-|TRBJ2-1|once|TRBV30
CAWSGGYEQFF
TGTGCCTGGAGTGGGGGGTATGAGCAGTTCTTC
>TRBD2|TRBJ2-7|-|TRBV7-9
CASSGLAPSYEQYF
TGTGCCAGCAGCGGACTAGCGCCTTCCTACGAGCAGTACTTC
>-|TRBJ1-6|-|TRBV5-7
CASSLVASSYNSPLHF
TGTGCCAGCAGCTTGGTGGCGAGCTCCTATAATTCACCCCTCCACTTT
>TRBD2|TRBJ2-7|few|TRBV7-8
CASSPGTSLVYEQYF
TGTGCCAGCAGCCCTGGGACTAGTTTGGTCTACGAGCAGTACTTC
>-|TRBJ1-1|-|TRBV30
CAWSVGGSSTEAFF
TGTGCCTGGAGTGTGGGGGGGAGTAGCACTGAAGCTTTCTTT
>-|TRBJ1-1|-|TRBV7-9
CASSSQEYTEAFF
TGTGCCAGCAGCTCACAGGAATACACTGAAGCTTTCTTT
>-|TRBJ1-2|-|TRBV30
CAWTLQGLGGYTF
TGTGCCTGGACGCTTCAGGGTTTGGGCGGCTACACCTTC
>-|TRBJ2-7|once|TRBV2
CASGQFLYEQYF
TGTGCCAGTGGACAGTTTCTCTACGAGCAGTACTTC
>-|TRBJ1-5|-|TRBV7-9
CASSLESSNQPQHF
TGTGCCAGCAGCTTGGAGTCAAGCAATCAGCCCCAGCATTTT
>-|TRBJ1-5|-|TRBV11-2
CASSFGTNQPQHF
TGTGCCAGCAGCTTTGGGACCAATCAGCCCCAGCATTTT
>-|TRBJ2-7|once|TRBV2
CASSGYEQYF
TGTGCCAGCAGTGGCTACGAGCAGTACTTC
>TRBD1|TRBJ2-7|-|TRBV7-8
CASSSTGGSYEQYF
TGTGCCAGCAGCTCGACAGGGGGTTCCTACGAGCAGTACTTC
>TRBD2|TRBJ2-1|-|TRBV28
CASAYRPLGGGDNEQFF
TGTGCCAGCGCATATCGTCCTTTGGGGGGAGGGGACAATGAGCAGTTCTTC
>-|TRBJ2-7|-|TRBV25-1
CASSELAGSSYEQYF
TGTGCCAGCAGTGAATTGGCAGGTAGCTCCTACGAGCAGTACTTC
>-|TRBJ1-2|-|TRBV5-1
CASRGTTANYGYTF
TGCGCCAGCAGAGGGACAACAGCTAACTATGGCTACACCTTC
>-|TRBJ2-3|-|TRBV7-9
CASSSTGTDTQYF
TGTGCCAGCAGCTCCACAGGGACAGATACGCAGTATTTT
>-|TRBJ2-7|-|TRBV5-4
CASSVSGAYEQYF
TGTGCCAGCAGCGTCTCAGGGGCCTACGAGCAGTACTTC